The 10 T cell receptor beta chains presented below share a single source sample, sequenced in a study of shared clonotypes between healthy human individuals. The method was immunoSEQ multiplex PCR; TCRdb's version includes in-frame clones alone and lacks a portion of them. The sample holds hundreds of thousands of clones; approximately 95% are singletons and the top ten take approximately 0.06%. Sequencing used naive CD4+ T cells sorted from blood. Subset in this sample: CD45RA+ positively selected. These receptors were collected from a woman in her twenties or thirties in good health.

The rearrangement uses TRBV19 and TRBJ2-7; 10 bases agree with TRBD2. J was trimmed by 5 bases and V by 4 bases; bases with no gene match: 17. Germline assignment: CDR1 LNHDA and CDR2 SQIVND (reference sequence). This CDR3 spans 18 amino acids. In DNA form, the CDR3 reads TGTGCCAGTAGTAAGAGGCCTGGGGCGGGACTAGCGACTGACGAGCAGTACTTC. Its protein product is CASSKRPGAGLATDEQYF.

CDR3 sequence (DNA): TGCGCCAGCAGCTTGGAGGGACATTTGAACACTGAAGCTTTCTTT. Its protein is CASSLEGHLNTEAFF. The chain uses TRBV5-1 and TRBJ1-1; possibly TRBD1 for D (6 bases). V was cut by 0 bases and J by 0 bases, with 9 bases left in between. CDR1 SGHRS and CDR2 YFSETQ come from the germline V gene. This CDR3 comprises 15 residues.

V usage is TRBV5-4 and J usage is TRBJ2-7; D ambiguous. Trimming shortened V by 0 bases and J by 3 bases, and 7 bases separated the two germline ends. This CDR3 region has 13 residues. Germline lookup yields CDR1 SGHNT and CDR2 YYREEE (reference sequence). In DNA, the CDR3 is TGTGCCAGCAGCTTGGGGCAGAACTACGAGCAGTACTTC. Protein product: CASSLGQNYEQYF.

This clone showed up just once. The chain is built from TRBV7-3 and TRBJ2-2; TRBD2 aligns across 8 bases. The CDR3 contains 16 residues. Germline CDR1 is SGHTA and CDR2 is FQGTGA. V trimming: 1 base; J trimming: 3 bases; junction bases outside the gene matches: 4. The CDR3 spells CASSLNSGMDTGELFF. As DNA, the CDR3 is TGTGCCAGCAGCTTAAATAGCGGGATGGACACCGGGGAGCTGTTTTTT.

The V call is TRBV4-1, the J call TRBJ2-1; 7 bases agree with TRBD1. Germline trimming cut 5 bases from V and 5 bases from J; bases unmatched to any gene: 15. Germline CDR1 is MGHRA and CDR2 is YSYEKL. The CDR3 sequence is 17 residues long. The CDR3 spells CASSTPTGVPTHNEQFF. The CDR3 bases are TGCGCCAGCAGCACCCCTACAGGGGTGCCTACCCACAATGAGCAGTTCTTC.

V is TRBV18 and J is TRBJ2-5; the D is unclear. CDR1 and CDR2 from the germline V gene are KGHSH and LQKENI. Trimming pared 3 bases from V and 5 bases from J, leaving 16 bases between. The CDR3 spans 15 residues. The CDR3 loop is CASSPAAAVGETQYF. The CDR3 DNA reads as TGTGCCAGCTCACCCGCCGCTGCGGTCGGCGAGACCCAGTACTTC.

The V and J genes are TRBV4-1 and TRBJ2-7, with TRBD2 identical over 7 bases. Germline CDR1 is MGHRA and CDR2 is YSYEKL. The CDR3 sequence is 15 residues long. With V trimmed by 4 bases and J by 1 base, 7 bases remained unmatched. The CDR3 here is CASSRMGGVSYEQYF. In DNA, the CDR3 is TGCGCCAGCAGCCGAATGGGAGGGGTTTCCTACGAGCAGTACTTC.

CDR3 in DNA: TGTGCCAGCAGTGAATCTCGGGGGCCGGGGGAGACCCAGTACTTC. Encoded protein: CASSESRGPGETQYF. V gene TRBV25-1 combines with J gene TRBJ2-5; the D gene could be TRBD1 or TRBD2 (6 bases each). The length of the CDR3 is 15 residues. CDR1 MGHDK and CDR2 SYGVNS come from the germline V gene. Between the trimmed V and J ends, which lost 1 base and 5 bases, there was a span of 14 bases.

The chain uses TRBV19 and TRBJ2-7, with 9 nucleotides matching TRBD2. The CDR3 covers 15 residues. Germline CDR1 reads LNHDA; CDR2 reads SQIVND (reference sequence). V was pared by 4 bases and J by 3 bases, with 7 bases of the junction left unmatched. In nucleotides, the CDR3 is TGTGCCAGTAGTACGATGACTAGCGGACTCTACGAGCAGTACTTC. This codes for CASSTMTSGLYEQYF.

The CDR3 loop is CASSSPGQVYTQYF. The CDR3 nucleotides read TGTGCCAGCAGTTCGCCGGGACAGGTTTATACGCAGTATTTT. The V and J genes are TRBV28 and TRBJ2-3, with 8 bases aligning to TRBD1. CDR3 length equals 14 residues. V trimming: 4 bases; J trimming: 7 bases; junction bases outside the gene matches: 7. Germline V gives CDR1 MDHEN, CDR2 SYDVKM.